A single sample gave rise to the 32 T cell receptor beta chains below, sequenced in a study of T cell responses to AZD1222 COVID-19 vaccine. The protocol was immunoSEQ multiplex PCR, while the TCRdb copy is restricted to in-frame clones and leaves out a portion. There are about 140,000 clones in the sample; roughly nine tenths occur only once, and 9% to 9.5% lies in the top ten. This specimen was peripheral blood, taken 28 days after the second AZD1222 dose. The receptors here all came from an adult who received the AZD1222 COVID-19 vaccine.

This clone was observed a handful of times. The V gene is TRBV6-5, the J gene TRBJ2-7, with D uncertain. V dropped 0 bases and J dropped 1 base, with 7 bases sitting between them. CDR1 is MNHEY and CDR2 is SVGAGI in the germline V gene. The length of the CDR3 is 14 residues. CDR3 DNA sequence: TGTGCCAGCAGTTACTCTGCCAGGTCCTACGAGCAGTACTTC. Amino acids: CASSYSARSYEQYF.

V and J are TRBV19 and TRBJ2-1; D gene ambiguous. Germline assignment: CDR1 LNHDA and CDR2 SQIVND (reference sequence). V shed 2 bases and J shed 4 bases, with 6 bases lying between them. The CDR3 runs to 13 residues. CDR3 bases: TGTGCCAGTAGTATATCCGATTACAATGAGCAGTTCTTC. It codes for CASSISDYNEQFF. Supplemented by reference TRBV19 and TRBJ2-1, the full variable domain reads DGGITQSPKYLFRKEGQNVTLSCEQNLNHDAMYWYRQDPGQGLRLIYYSQIVNDFQKGDIAEGYSVSREKKESFPLTVTSAQKNPTAFYLCASSISDYNEQFFGPGTRLTVL.

This chain links TRBV13 with TRBJ1-6; no firm D call. Per germline, CDR1 PRHDT and CDR2 FYEKMQ (reference sequence). The CDR3 covers 14 residues. Trimming pared 4 bases from V and 7 bases from J, leaving 11 bases between. The CDR3 here is CASSSLAGNSPLHF. CDR3 DNA sequence: TGTGCCAGCAGCTCCCTGGCGGGGAATTCACCCCTCCACTTT.

The J gene is TRBJ2-1, the V gene TRBV10-1; D not resolved. With 7 bases removed from V and 8 bases from J, the gap between germline ends came to 18 bases. Germline loops: CDR1 WNHNN, CDR2 SYGVQD (reference sequence). The CDR3 length is 14 residues. The CDR3 DNA reads TGCGCCAGCAACCACCCCCAGGATGAGGATGAGCAGTTCTTC. As protein: CASNHPQDEDEQFF.

The V call is TRBV4-2, the J call TRBJ1-2; possible D gene TRBD1, 5 bases. V was pared by 4 bases and J by 8 bases, with 11 bases between. Looked up from germline, CDR1 is LGHNA and CDR2 is YNFKEQ. The CDR3 is 12 residues long. The CDR3 protein is CASSREKGGYTF. The CDR3 DNA is TGTGCCAGCAGCCGTGAGAAGGGGGGCTACACCTTC.

This sequence joins TRBV4-3 and TRBJ1-2; TRBD1 matches 7 bases. CDR1 and CDR2 (germline): LGHNA, YSLEER. V shed 4 bases and J 8 bases; nucleotides not matched to a gene: 13. CDR3 size: 15 residues. CDR3 sequence (DNA): TGCGCCAGCAGCCGAGCCTTTACAGGGGCTTACGGCTACACCTTC. Its protein is CASSRAFTGAYGYTF.

Only a few counts were recorded for this clone. The chain recombines TRBV21-1 with TRBJ2-7; whether TRBD2, the table's D call, matches the DNA was not checked. TRBV21-1 has pseudogene status. The CDR3 runs 15 residues. CDR3 bases: TGTGCCAGCTGGGGGGGACGGGGGCCTTCCTACGAGCAGTACGTC. It yields the protein CASWGGRGPSYEQYV.

This chain connects TRBV19 to TRBJ2-3, with 14 bases that match TRBD2. The germline gives CDR1 LNHDA, CDR2 SQIVND (reference sequence). The CDR3 has 18 residues. The V gene end was trimmed by 9 bases and the J gene end by 3 bases; junction bases not matched to a gene: 14. The CDR3 protein is CASRGTMGLAGATDTQYF. CDR3 nucleotides: TGTGCCAGCCGAGGGACTATGGGACTAGCGGGGGCGACAGATACGCAGTATTTT.

The gene calls are TRBV10-3 and TRBJ2-1; TRBD1 aligns across 8 bases. The CDR3 sequence is 15 residues long. Germline V gene data show CDR1 as ENHRY and CDR2 as SYGVKD. The V segment lost 3 bases and the J segment 8 bases; nucleotides outside the gene matches: 9. The CDR3 region has the DNA TGTGCCATCAGTGACCCCCCAGGGGGCGATTATGAGCAGTTCTTC. It codes for CAISDPPGGDYEQFF.

This chain uses TRBV7-9 with TRBJ1-2; D not resolved. There are 11 residues in the CDR3. V lost 7 bases and J 8 bases, leaving 11 bases between the germline ends. Germline CDR1 and CDR2: SEHNR and FQNEAQ (reference sequence). For the CDR3, the DNA is TGTGCCAGCATCGGCTCTAAAGGCTACACCTTC. Encoded protein: CASIGSKGYTF.

The rearrangement joins TRBV30 to TRBJ2-2; 9 positions match TRBD2. Per germline, CDR1 GTSNPN and CDR2 SVGIG (reference sequence). The CDR3 has 15 residues. With V trimmed by 2 bases and J by 1 base, 2 bases remained unmatched. The CDR3 region is CAWSYSGGNTGELFF. CDR3 coding DNA: TGTGCCTGGAGTTATAGCGGGGGGAACACCGGGGAGCTGTTTTTT.

The rearrangement uses TRBV4-1 and TRBJ1-5; D is undetermined. Trimming left V 1 base short and J 4 bases short, with 11 bases between. The CDR3 runs to 15 residues. CDR1 is MGHRA and CDR2 is YSYEKL in the germline V gene. In nucleotides, the CDR3 is TGCGCCAGCAGCCAAGGCTACACGGTGAATCAGCCCCAGCATTTT. It yields the protein CASSQGYTVNQPQHF.

The chain has TRBV29-1 and TRBJ1-4; 7 bases are a match to TRBD1. Unmatched junction bases numbered 6, after V lost 4 bases and J lost 7 bases. CDR3 size: 13 residues. In germline, CDR1 is SQVTM, CDR2 ANQGSEA. The CDR3: CSVVQGWGEKLFF. CDR3 DNA: TGCAGCGTTGTACAGGGGTGGGGTGAAAAACTGTTTTTT. Full variable domain (outside the CDR3, taken from reference TRBV29-1 and TRBJ1-4): SAVISQKPSRDICQRGTSLTIQCQVDSQVTMMFWYRQQPGQSLTLIATANQGSEATYESGFVIDKFPISRPNLTFSTLTVSNMSPEDSSIYLCSVVQGWGEKLFFGSGTQLSVL.

The V gene is TRBV7-9, the J gene TRBJ2-5; 9 nucleotides line up with TRBD1. The junction had 8 bases not matched to a gene; V was cut back by 4 bases and J by 5 bases. The germline V gene encodes CDR1 SEHNR and CDR2 FQNEAQ (reference sequence). The CDR3 sequence is 15 residues long. In DNA form, the CDR3 reads TGTGCCAGCAGCTGGACAGGGGCGGTCGTTGAGACCCAGTACTTC. Encoded protein: CASSWTGAVVETQYF.

As to this clone: The same CDR3 is also encoded by other DNA sequences in this sample. The CDR3 sequence is CASSRGSWTGAPDTQYF. The CDR3 coding sequence is TGTGCCAGCAGCCGGGGGTCCTGGACAGGGGCCCCAGATACGCAGTATTTT. The chain employs TRBV5-5 and TRBJ2-3; 9 nucleotides line up with TRBD1. V dropped 4 bases and J dropped 4; count of bases not matched to a gene: 13. Germline V gene data show CDR1 as SGHKS and CDR2 as YYEKEE (reference sequence). This CDR3 is built from 17 residues.

This sequence joins TRBV6-2 or TRBV6-3 and TRBJ1-3, with D perhaps matching TRBD1 (5 bases). There are 17 residues in the CDR3. V lost 2 bases, J lost 7 bases, and 21 bases lay in between. Germline loops: CDR1 MNHEY, CDR2 SVGEGT. The CDR3: CASSYLRPGGAWNTIYF. CDR3 in DNA: TGTGCCAGCAGTTACCTAAGACCGGGAGGGGCCTGGAACACCATATATTTT.

This clone occurred a few times. The chain joins TRBV18 to TRBJ2-2; tentatively, D is TRBD2 (5 bases). This CDR3 spans 14 amino acids. With 0 bases removed from V and 4 bases from J, the gap between germline ends came to 6 bases. CDR1 is KGHSH, CDR2 LQKENI, per germline. The chain's CDR3 is CASSPPGSTGELFF. DNA for the CDR3: TGTGCCAGCTCACCACCGGGGAGCACCGGGGAGCTGTTTTTT. Looking up the rest from reference TRBV18 and TRBJ2-2 gives the full variable domain: NAGVMQNPRHLVRRRGQEARLRCSPMKGHSHVYWYRQLPEEGLKFMVYLQKENIIDESGMPKERFSAEFPKEGPSILRIQQVVRGDSAAYFCASSPPGSTGELFFGEGSRLTVL.

The rearrangement joins TRBV4-1 to TRBJ1-2; D is undetermined. Per germline, CDR1 MGHRA and CDR2 YSYEKL. The CDR3 length is 14 residues. The V and J ends lost 0 bases and 8 bases respectively, with 13 bases between them. The CDR3: CASSQDRAWRGYTF. The CDR3 DNA reads TGCGCCAGCAGCCAAGATAGGGCATGGAGAGGCTACACCTTC.

This chain links TRBV10-3 with TRBJ1-2, with a possible D match to TRBD1 (5 bases). From germline, CDR1 is ENHRY and CDR2 SYGVKD. The CDR3 totals 14 residues. V was shortened by 4 bases and J by 3 bases, with 12 bases between the two germline ends. CDR3 DNA sequence: TGTGCCATCAGTGGGGGGGAAGGGGACTATGGCTACACCTTC. Translating it yields CAISGGEGDYGYTF.

The V and J genes are TRBV10-1 and TRBJ1-1; perhaps TRBD1 as D (5 bases). This CDR3 is 15 amino acids long. Deletions cut 0 bases from V and 6 bases from J, with 14 bases between. Germline V gives CDR1 WNHNN, CDR2 SYGVQD (reference sequence). The chain's CDR3 is CASSESSGGWPEAFF. CDR3 coding DNA: TGCGCCAGCAGTGAGTCGAGCGGGGGTTGGCCTGAAGCTTTCTTT.

The chain has TRBV4-3 and TRBJ1-2; 9 bases align to TRBD1. The CDR3 sequence is 15 residues long. Germline V lookup: CDR1 LGHNA, CDR2 YSLEER. V lost 1 base, J lost 4 bases, and 4 bases stayed unmatched. For the CDR3, the DNA is TGCGCCAGCAGCCAAGGAACAGGGGGCGGCTATGGCTACACCTTC. It encodes CASSQGTGGGYGYTF.

The CDR3 DNA is TGTGCCAGCAGCGGGACTAGAGGCTACAATGAGCAGTTCTTC. Protein: CASSGTRGYNEQFF. The rearrangement links TRBV2 to TRBJ2-1; 8 bases are a match to TRBD2. This CDR3 spans 14 amino acids. Unmatched junction bases numbered 4, after V lost 6 bases and J lost 3 bases. Germline V gene data show CDR1 as SNHLY and CDR2 as FYNNEI.

The rearrangement uses TRBV28 and TRBJ1-1; D is unclear. CDR3 length equals 13 residues. The germline V gene has CDR1 MDHEN and CDR2 SYDVKM. V was clipped by 3 bases and J by 8 bases, with 13 bases between them. CDR3 protein: CASSFVNRNEAFF. CDR3 DNA: TGTGCCAGCAGTTTTGTTAATAGGAACGAAGCTTTCTTT.

V and J are TRBV27 and TRBJ1-2; TRBD1 agrees at 7 bases. The CDR3 contains 13 residues. Losses at the gene ends were 6 bases for V and 8 bases for J; bases not matched to a gene: 9. Per germline, CDR1 MNHEY and CDR2 SMNVEV (reference sequence). CDR3 sequence reads: CASSPGTAKGYTF. Written as DNA, the CDR3 is TGTGCCAGCAGCCCCGGGACAGCGAAGGGCTACACCTTC.

This chain joins TRBV7-2 and TRBJ1-2; D not resolved. Germline V gene sequence: CDR1 SGHTA, CDR2 FQGNSA. CDR3 length: 13 residues. Trimming cost V 2 bases and J 3 bases, with 7 bases left between them. CDR3 residues: CASSLRDYYGYTF. The CDR3, as DNA: TGTGCCAGCAGCTTAAGGGATTACTATGGCTACACCTTC.

The CDR3 bases are TGTGCCACCAGACCGACAGGGGGCACTGAAGCTTTCTTT. Protein sequence: CATRPTGGTEAFF. The chain couples TRBV24-1 to TRBJ1-1; 9 nucleotides line up with TRBD1. V lost 7 bases to trimming and J lost 4 bases; unmatched junction nucleotides: 3. This CDR3 is 13 amino acids long. In germline, CDR1 is KGHDR, CDR2 SFDVKD.

This sequence joins TRBV6-5 and TRBJ1-1; D perhaps matches TRBD1 (5 bases). This CDR3 region has 13 residues. Germline assignment: CDR1 MNHEY and CDR2 SVGAGI. Trimming shortened V by 8 bases and J by 1 base, and 11 bases separated the two germline ends. The CDR3 loop reads CASGGRENTEAFF. The CDR3 region has the DNA TGTGCCAGCGGGGGACGGGAGAACACTGAAGCTTTCTTT.

J is TRBJ1-5 and V is TRBV6-5; 9 bases agree with TRBD1. Germline CDR1 is MNHEY and CDR2 is SVGAGI. This CDR3 has 14 residues. V was pared by 5 bases and J by 3 bases, with 2 bases of the junction left unmatched. CDR3 protein: CASSNRGLNQPQHF. The CDR3 region has the DNA TGTGCCAGCAGTAACAGGGGGCTCAATCAGCCCCAGCATTTT.

The V call is TRBV2, the J call TRBJ2-1; 10 positions agree with TRBD2. Trimming removed 6 bases from V and 5 bases from J; junction bases left unmatched: 7. This CDR3 is built from 15 residues. Germline CDR1 is SNHLY and CDR2 is FYNNEI. In nucleotides, the CDR3 is TGTGCCAGCAGGCCCGGGACTAGCGAACACAATGAGCAGTTCTTC. This sequence encodes CASRPGTSEHNEQFF.

Worth noting for this clone: One end of the junction is discordant with germline, which a read error may explain. This chain connects TRBV5-8 to TRBJ2-5; 7 bases are shared with TRBD1. The CDR3 consists of 13 residues. Germline lookup yields CDR1 SGHTS and CDR2 YDEGEE. Written as DNA, the CDR3 is TGTGCCAGCAGATTGGACAGGAAAGAGACCCAGTACTTC. As protein: CASRLDRKETQYF.

This clone occurred a few times. Other DNA sequences in this sample translate to the same CDR3. This chain links TRBV3-1 (or the pseudogene TRBV3-2) with TRBJ1-2; TRBD1 agrees at 10 bases. This CDR3 contains 13 residues. CDR1 is LGHDT and CDR2 is YNNKEL in the germline V gene (reference sequence). J was trimmed by 5 bases and V by 4 bases; bases with no gene match: 1. CDR3 sequence: CASSPGQGYGYTF. DNA of the CDR3: TGTGCCAGCAGCCCGGGACAGGGGTATGGCTACACCTTC.

The chain couples TRBV6-5 to TRBJ1-1; 7 bases line up with TRBD1. The CDR3 is made up of 15 amino acids. Germline CDR1 and CDR2: MNHEY and SVGAGI. Trimming took 2 bases from V and 0 from J; bases not matched to a gene: 3. The CDR3 sequence is CASSYPGQMNTEAFF. The DNA for the CDR3 is TGTGCCAGCAGTTACCCGGGACAGATGAACACTGAAGCTTTCTTT.